This T cell receptor (beta chain) was sequenced in a study of T cell repertoires in ileal Crohn's disease. On the study more broadly: Patients had a median roughly 8-year disease duration, and around 35% were active smokers.

V dropped 0 bases and J dropped 0; count of bases not matched to a gene: 9. This CDR3 spans 17 amino acids. The germline V gene encodes CDR1 SGHRS and CDR2 YFSETQ. The table came from immunoSEQ multiplex PCR; TCRdb's copy has only in-frame clones and leaves some out. This sample has more than 12,000 clones; about 73% occur once, and the top ten carry 4.5%. This clonotype was obtained from an adult with Crohn's disease. The rearrangement joins TRBV5-1 to TRBJ2-7; 7 bases map to TRBD2. Specimen: ileal tissue. This chain's CDR3 is CASSLAVRRGNSYEQYF. The CDR3 nucleotides read TGCGCCAGCAGCTTGGCCGTTAGGCGGGGGAACTCCTACGAGCAGTACTTC.